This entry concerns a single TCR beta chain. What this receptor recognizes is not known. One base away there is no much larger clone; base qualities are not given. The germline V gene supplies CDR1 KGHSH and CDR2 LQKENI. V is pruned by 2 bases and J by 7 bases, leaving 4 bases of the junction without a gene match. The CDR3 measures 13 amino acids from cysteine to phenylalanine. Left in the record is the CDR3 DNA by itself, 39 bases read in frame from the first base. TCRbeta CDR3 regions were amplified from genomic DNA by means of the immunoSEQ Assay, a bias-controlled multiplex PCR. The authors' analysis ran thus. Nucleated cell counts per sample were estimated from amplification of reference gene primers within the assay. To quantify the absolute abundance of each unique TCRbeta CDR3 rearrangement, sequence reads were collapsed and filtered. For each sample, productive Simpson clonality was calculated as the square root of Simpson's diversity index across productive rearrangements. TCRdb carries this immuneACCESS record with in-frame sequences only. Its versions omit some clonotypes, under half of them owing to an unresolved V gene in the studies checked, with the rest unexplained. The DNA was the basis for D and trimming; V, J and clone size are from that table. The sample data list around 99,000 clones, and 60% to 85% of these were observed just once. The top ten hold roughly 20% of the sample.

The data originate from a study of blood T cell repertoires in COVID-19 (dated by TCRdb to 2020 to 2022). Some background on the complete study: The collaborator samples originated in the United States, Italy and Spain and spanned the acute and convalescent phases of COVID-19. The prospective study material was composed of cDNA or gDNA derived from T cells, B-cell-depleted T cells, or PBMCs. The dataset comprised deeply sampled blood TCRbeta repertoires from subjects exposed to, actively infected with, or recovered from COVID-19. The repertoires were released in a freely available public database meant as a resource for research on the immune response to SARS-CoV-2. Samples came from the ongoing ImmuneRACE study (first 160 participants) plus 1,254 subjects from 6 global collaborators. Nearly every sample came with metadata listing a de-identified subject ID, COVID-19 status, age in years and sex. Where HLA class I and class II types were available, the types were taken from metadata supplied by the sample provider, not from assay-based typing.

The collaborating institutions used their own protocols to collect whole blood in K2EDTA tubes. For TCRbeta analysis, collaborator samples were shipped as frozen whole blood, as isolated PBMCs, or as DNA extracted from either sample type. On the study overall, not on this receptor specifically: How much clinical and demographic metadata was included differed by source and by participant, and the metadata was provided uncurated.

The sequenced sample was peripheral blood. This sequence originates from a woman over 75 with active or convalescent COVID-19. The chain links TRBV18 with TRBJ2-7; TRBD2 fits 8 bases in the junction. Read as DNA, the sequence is TGTGCCAGCTCACCAGTGGCTAGCGGGGAGCAGTACTTC. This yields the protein CASSPVASGEQYF.